The source of this T cell receptor (beta chain) is a study of blood T cell repertoires in COVID-19. Study-level background: Material from acute and convalescent COVID-19 was sourced from the United States, Italy and Spain. The cDNA or gDNA used as material had been derived from T cells, B-cell-depleted T cells, or PBMCs.

Authors' analysis steps: From reference gene primer amplification, estimates of nucleated cell counts were derived. Here immunoSEQ multiplex PCR was the method, and the copy in TCRdb shows in-frame clones only, minus some. Clonal size and the V and J genes are those of that table, whereas D and trimming came from the DNA. The data contain around 200,000 clones, approximately 80% of them singletons. V gave up 2 bases and J gave up 2 bases; unmatched junction bases: 9. Germline CDR1 MGHRA, CDR2 YSYEKL. The CDR3 covers 16 residues. The sequencing input was peripheral blood. The chain couples TRBV4-1 to TRBJ2-7, with 7 positions matching TRBD1. This clonotype was sampled from a human donor in a cohort sampled during active COVID-19. The CDR3 here is CASSQSSWDSAYEQYF. CDR3 DNA sequence: TGCGCCAGCAGCCAATCCAGTTGGGACAGCGCCTACGAGCAGTACTTC.